This entry features one T cell receptor beta chain sequence. Its antigen remains unidentified. The sample is drawn from a study of yellow fever vaccine responses in identical twins. TCRdb itself ran the RT-PCR reads through MiXCR, one entry per CDR3 protein. Counted here are approximately 11,000 distinct CDR3 sequences, around three quarters occurring once; the ten biggest clones make up around 7.8%. Findings and limits, study-wide: Twins' vaccine T cell responses were reported to seem partly convergent and partly personalized.

In germline, CDR1 is LNHDA, CDR2 SQIVND (reference sequence). This CDR3 region has 15 residues. V shed 7 bases and J shed 0 bases, with 13 bases lying between them. This sequence joins TRBV19 and TRBJ2-1; D gene ambiguous. This material consisted of T cells from blood (PBMCs), unsorted or a sorted subset (not recorded which), taken before or after yellow fever vaccination (not recorded which). This clonotype was sampled from a woman aged 18-29 years who received the yellow fever vaccine. The CDR3 nucleotides are TGTGCCAGTAAGTCTGGAGCCTCCTCCTACAATGAGCAGTTCTTC. It encodes CASKSGASSYNEQFF. Based on the CDR3 plus reference TRBV19 and TRBJ2-1, the full variable domain is DGGITQSPKYLFRKEGQNVTLSCEQNLNHDAMYWYRQDPGQGLRLIYYSQIVNDFQKGDIAEGYSVSREKKESFPLTVTSAQKNPTAFYLCASKSGASSYNEQFFGPGTRLTVL.